The source of this T cell receptor beta chain is a study of OX40 agonist ivuxolimab in advanced cancers. Study findings and constraints: Averaged across samples, CD8+ T cells carried more expanded clones than CD4+ did.

Turning to this clone: Its antigen is currently unknown.

Clones were sequenced by immunoSEQ multiplex PCR, and TCRdb holds only the in-frame ones, with some missing. Seen here are almost 35,000 clones, 65% to 80% observed once, and the top ten hold roughly 11%. Looked up from germline, CDR1 is SEHNR and CDR2 is FQNEAQ (reference sequence). The CDR3 runs to 17 residues. V shed 2 bases and J shed 5 bases, with 21 bases lying between them. Sequenced here: CD4+ or CD8+ T cells sorted from blood, sampled in a trial of the OX40 agonist ivuxolimab. The TCR was taken from an adult with an advanced solid tumor such as melanoma, head and neck, liver or kidney cancer. The chain joins TRBV7-9 to TRBJ2-5; possible D gene TRBD2, 7 bases. CDR3 residues: CASSLPLGGAGGETQYF. The CDR3, as DNA: TGTGCCAGCAGCTTACCCCTTGGGGGGGCCGGCGGGGAGACCCAGTACTTC. The full variable domain, its missing parts supplied by reference TRBV7-9 and TRBJ2-5, is DTGVSQNPRHKITKRGQNVTFRCDPISEHNRLYWYRQTLGQGPEFLTYFQNEAQLEKSRLLSDRFSAERPKGSFSTLEIQRTEQGDSAMYLCASSLPLGGAGGETQYFGPGTRLLVL.